These 22 T cell receptor beta chains were all obtained from the same sample, sequenced in a study of CD8+CD57+ T cells in acquired aplastic anemia. Individuals selected for sequencing had exhibited CD8+CD57+ cell expansion on flow cytometry. Researchers used genomic DNA as the template to profile TCR beta VDJ and CDR3. TCRdb independently ran MiXCR on the reads; one entry per CDR3 protein. The table records 150,000 to 200,000 distinct CDR3 sequences, more than 60% of them present only once. Sequences were obtained from sorted CD4+, CD8+, or CD8+CD57+ T cells (not recorded which) from PBMCs. The source of these receptors is a human donor with aplastic anemia.

This clonotype was seen ten or more times. The chain links TRBV12-3 or TRBV12-4 to TRBJ2-7; a weak D match, TRBD2 (7 bases). The CDR3 is 16 amino acids. V was shortened by 4 bases and J by 4 bases, with 20 bases between the two germline ends. For the CDR3, the DNA is TGTGCCAGCAGTTCATCCCTCACGCGGGGGACATACGAGCAGTACTTC. The encoded protein is CASSSSLTRGTYEQYF.

The genes are TRBV10-3 and TRBJ2-3; 11 bases are a match to TRBD2. CDR3 length equals 15 residues. V lost 4 bases to trimming and J lost 3 bases; unmatched junction nucleotides: 3. Germline values: CDR1 ENHRY, CDR2 SYGVKD. In DNA, the CDR3 is TGTGCCATCAGTGTAGCGGGGGGGCTTACAGATACGCAGTATTTT. As protein: CAISVAGGLTDTQYF.

This chain links TRBV7-9 with TRBJ2-5, with TRBD2 identical over 15 bases. This CDR3 contains 17 residues. V lost 5 bases to trimming and J lost 7 bases; unmatched junction nucleotides: 11. The germline V gene has CDR1 SEHNR and CDR2 FQNEAQ (reference sequence). The CDR3 loop reads CASSPGGLAGGPRTQYF. CDR3 nucleotides: TGTGCCAGCAGCCCGGGGGGACTAGCGGGAGGACCCAGGACCCAGTACTTC.

This clonotype showed up many times. The chain combines TRBV5-4 with TRBJ2-3; possibly TRBD2 for D (7 bases). The CDR3 is 12 residues long. Germline CDR1 is SGHNT and CDR2 is YYREEE (reference sequence). Trimming took off 4 bases at V and 6 bases at J, with 9 bases between the two ends. CDR3 loop: CASSGGADTQYF. CDR3 bases: TGTGCCAGCAGCGGGGGGGCGGATACGCAGTATTTT.

The CDR3 DNA reads TGTGCCAGCAGCTTAGGAGCGGGGGCCTCCTACAATGAGCAGTTCTTC. Translation gives CASSLGAGASYNEQFF. The chain is built from TRBV7-9 and TRBJ2-1, with 8 bases that match TRBD2. The germline gives CDR1 SEHNR, CDR2 FQNEAQ (reference sequence). J gave up 0 bases and V 1 base, and 2 bases lay outside the gene matches. This CDR3 has 16 residues.

CDR3 bases: TGTGCCAGCAGCCATGGCGGACTAGCGGGGAAAGAGACCCAGTACTTC. Amino acid sequence: CASSHGGLAGKETQYF. The chain has TRBV25-1 and TRBJ2-5; 12 positions agree with TRBD2. The CDR3 runs 16 residues. V trimming: 6 bases; J trimming: 3 bases; junction bases outside the gene matches: 8. Germline V gene lookup returns CDR1 MGHDK and CDR2 SYGVNS.

DNA for the CDR3: TGTGCCAGCAGCTTAACAGGGCAGTATAATTCACCCCTCCACTTT. Translation gives CASSLTGQYNSPLHF. This rearrangement joins TRBV7-3 to TRBJ1-6; D unresolved. Germline V gene sequence: CDR1 SGHTA, CDR2 FQGTGA. Trimming cost V 0 bases and J 4 bases, with 7 bases left between them. The CDR3 length is 15 residues.

This clonotype has just a few counts. The gene calls are TRBV24-1 and TRBJ2-2; D is undetermined. This CDR3 is built from 13 residues. V was shortened by 7 bases and J by 1 base, with 6 bases between the two germline ends. The germline gives CDR1 KGHDR, CDR2 SFDVKD. DNA of the CDR3: TGTGCCACCAGCAACAGGAACACCGGGGAGCTGTTTTTT. The encoded protein is CATSNRNTGELFF.

This clonotype was counted ten times or more. This chain joins TRBV10-3 and TRBJ2-7; D unresolved. The germline V gene encodes CDR1 ENHRY and CDR2 SYGVKD. CDR3 length equals 14 residues. Deletions cut 3 bases from V and 0 bases from J, with 9 bases between. This CDR3 is CAISEGRSSYEQYF. DNA for the CDR3: TGTGCCATCAGTGAAGGCAGAAGCTCCTACGAGCAGTACTTC.

The chain recombines TRBV24-1 with TRBJ2-1; D tentatively reads TRBD1 or TRBD2 (6 bases each). The CDR3 has 14 amino acids. V dropped 7 bases and J dropped 8 bases, with 17 bases sitting between them. The germline V gene has CDR1 KGHDR and CDR2 SFDVKD. The CDR3: CATSLPGAVDEQFF. In DNA form, the CDR3 reads TGTGCCACCAGCCTCCCGGGGGCAGTCGATGAGCAGTTCTTC.

The chain employs TRBV19 and TRBJ2-7, with D hard to call. Trimming took off 1 base at V and 1 base at J, with 5 bases between the two ends. Germline V lookup: CDR1 LNHDA, CDR2 SQIVND (reference sequence). The CDR3 contains 13 residues. CDR3 protein: CASSIARSYEQYF. The DNA for the CDR3 is TGTGCCAGTAGTATAGCACGTTCCTACGAGCAGTACTTC.

The chain has TRBV2 and TRBJ2-5; 10 nucleotides align to TRBD2. The junction had 6 bases not matched to a gene; V was cut back by 4 bases and J by 1 base. Germline V gene lookup returns CDR1 SNHLY and CDR2 FYNNEI. The CDR3 is 16 amino acids. In DNA, the CDR3 is TGTGCCAGCAGTGGGGGGACTAGCGTAGCCCAAGAGACCCAGTACTTC. It yields the protein CASSGGTSVAQETQYF. The full variable domain, in which reference TRBV2 and TRBJ2-5 provide the parts outside the CDR3, is EPEVTQTPSHQVTQMGQEVILRCVPISNHLYFYWYRQILGQKVEFLVSFYNNEISEKSEIFDDQFSVERPDGSNFTLKIRSTKLEDSAMYFCASSGGTSVAQETQYFGPGTRLLVL.

This clonotype has at least ten counts. The V gene is TRBV15, the J gene TRBJ1-2; D ambiguous. This CDR3 contains 17 residues. The germline gives CDR1 LNHNV, CDR2 YYDKDF (reference sequence). The germline V and J ends were trimmed by 0 bases and 0 bases, with 14 bases remaining between them. This CDR3 reads CATSRDKKHSANYGYTF. For the CDR3, the DNA is TGTGCCACCAGCAGAGATAAAAAACATTCCGCTAACTATGGCTACACCTTC.

This chain connects TRBV20-1 to TRBJ2-5; TRBD2 might be the D (6 bases). This CDR3 has 15 residues. Germline-derived CDR1 and CDR2 are DFQATT and SNEGSKA (reference sequence). V shed 0 bases and J shed 1 base, with 12 bases lying between them. The DNA of the CDR3 is TGCAGTGCTAGAGATCAAGGACTACTCCAAGAGACCCAGTACTTC. Translating gives CSARDQGLLQETQYF.

The CDR3 DNA reads as TGCGCCAGCAGCTTGGGGGTGGAGACCAGGCCCTCCTACTACGAGCAGTACTTC. It codes for CASSLGVETRPSYYEQYF. The rearrangement joins TRBV5-1 to TRBJ2-7; D is ambiguous. The CDR3 is 18 residues long. V dropped 0 bases and J dropped 3 bases, with 22 bases sitting between them. CDR1 and CDR2 (germline): SGHRS, YFSETQ.

This clonotype was seen only a few times. The chain is built from TRBV5-1 and TRBJ2-3; D not resolved. CDR1 is SGHRS, CDR2 YFSETQ, per germline. The CDR3 runs 16 residues. The germline V and J ends were trimmed by 0 bases and 7 bases, with 18 bases remaining between them. The CDR3 bases are TGCGCCAGCAGCTTGGCCCGGGCCCGCCTGGGGAATACGCAGTATTTT. Protein product: CASSLARARLGNTQYF.

Concerning this clonotype: The conserved phenylalanine or tryptophan normally closing the CDR3 is absent here, so this likely arose from a read error. No DNA is shown, since the ends of the CDR3 on it are uncertain; the CDR3 is the one TCRdb lists. This chain connects TRBV6-5 to TRBJ1-3. Germline loops: CDR1 MNHEY, CDR2 SVGAGI. With termini counted, the CDR3 has 14 amino acids. CDR3 protein: CASSPRDPETPYIL.

The chain couples TRBV7-9 to TRBJ2-2, with D maybe TRBD2 (5 bases). Germline V gene sequence: CDR1 SEHNR, CDR2 FQNEAQ (reference sequence). The V and J ends lost 8 bases and 0 bases respectively, with 13 bases between them. The CDR3 covers 15 residues. The CDR3, as DNA: TGTGCCAGCGTGAAGTTAGCGTCGAACACCGGGGAGCTGTTTTTT. It codes for CASVKLASNTGELFF.

The chain joins TRBV7-9 to TRBJ2-2; D possibly corresponds to TRBD1 (6 bases). V dropped 5 bases and J dropped 0 bases, with 13 bases sitting between them. Germline CDR1 and CDR2: SEHNR and FQNEAQ (reference sequence). The CDR3 is 16 amino acids. The CDR3 is CASSPTGFANTGELFF. The CDR3 bases are TGTGCCAGCAGCCCAACAGGGTTCGCGAACACCGGGGAGCTGTTTTTT.

Only a few counts were recorded for this clonotype. The chain couples TRBV30 to TRBJ1-2; 7 bases align to TRBD1. The CDR3 is 13 amino acids. With V trimmed by 7 bases and J by 7 bases, 12 bases remained unmatched. Germline V gene lookup returns CDR1 GTSNPN and CDR2 SVGIG (reference sequence). CDR3 coding DNA: TGTGCCTACGGGGAGGGGGCGCGGGTTGGCTACACCTTC. Residues: CAYGEGARVGYTF.

This clonotype was detected only a few times. V gene TRBV24-1 combines with J gene TRBJ2-2; 7 bases match TRBD2. The ends lost 4 bases at V and 5 bases at J; junction bases unmatched: 6. The germline V gene has CDR1 KGHDR and CDR2 SFDVKD. This CDR3 comprises 15 residues. The CDR3 DNA follows: TGTGCCACCAGTGACCCCAGTAGCGGGACCGGGGAGCTGTTTTTT. Translating it yields CATSDPSSGTGELFF.

As concerns this clonotype: Likely a read error: the CDR3 ends without its conserved phenylalanine or tryptophan. It is unclear where the CDR3 begins or ends on the DNA, so no DNA is shown, and the CDR3 is as TCRdb lists it. The rearrangement joins TRBV20-1 to TRBJ1-1. The CDR3 length is 8 residues, termini included. Looked up from germline, CDR1 is DFQATT and CDR2 is SNEGSKA (reference sequence). The CDR3: CSAPQGPP.